A single sample gave rise to the 26 T cell receptor beta chains below, sequenced in a study of T cell changes during pregnancy in multiple sclerosis. Data came from immunoSEQ multiplex PCR; TCRdb stores just in-frame clones and leaves some out. The data contain 100,000 to 150,000 clones, 93% of them seen just once; the ten biggest clones take up 6.2%. The sequencing used peripheral blood, collected before pregnancy. Receptors were obtained from a female donor with multiple sclerosis, enrolled in a pregnancy study.

This clone was seen a few times. The chain couples TRBV5-6 to TRBJ1-1; D perhaps matches TRBD1 (6 bases). Germline V lookup: CDR1 SGHDT, CDR2 YYEEEE. V lost 1 base and J 1 base, leaving 11 bases between the germline ends. The CDR3 spans 15 residues. This CDR3 reads CASSLQDRKNTEAFF. CDR3 DNA: TGTGCCAGCAGCTTGCAGGACAGAAAGAACACTGAAGCTTTCTTT.

The chain has TRBV2 and TRBJ2-1, with TRBD2 matching over 11 bases. V lost 1 base to trimming and J lost 0 bases; unmatched junction nucleotides: 11. CDR1 and CDR2 (germline): SNHLY, FYNNEI. The CDR3 has 20 residues. The CDR3 coding sequence is TGTGCCAGCAGTGAAGGTACTAGCGGGAGTTGGATGATCTCCTACAATGAGCAGTTCTTC. Residues: CASSEGTSGSWMISYNEQFF.

Details on this clone: One end of the junction varies from germline; a read error may be responsible. The chain combines TRBV19 with TRBJ2-1, with TRBD2 matching over 13 bases. The CDR3 is made up of 17 amino acids. Germline V gives CDR1 LNHDA, CDR2 SQIVND (reference sequence). The CDR3 region is CASSQLAGGLSYNGQFF. The CDR3 coding sequence is TGTGCCAGTAGTCAACTAGCGGGGGGGCTGTCCTACAATGGGCAGTTCTTC.

Regarding this clone: An end of the junction does not agree with germline; a read error may underlie this. V and J are TRBV29-1 and TRBJ2-5, with 10 bases identical to TRBD1. The CDR3 has 11 residues. Germline CDR1 reads SQVTM; CDR2 reads ANQGSEA. In nucleotides, the CDR3 is TGCAGCGTTGAAGATTGGACAGGGGGGAACTTC. Its translation is CSVEDWTGGNF.

The V and J genes are TRBV2 and TRBJ2-7; D tentatively fits TRBD1 or TRBD2 (6 bases each). The CDR3 totals 13 residues. Germline V gives CDR1 SNHLY, CDR2 FYNNEI. CDR3 bases: TGTGAGAGCAGGGGACTTTCGTTCTACGAGCAGTACTTC. Its translation is CESRGLSFYEQYF. The full variable domain, rest sourced from reference TRBV2 and TRBJ2-7, is EPEVTQTPSHQVTQMGQEVILRCVPISNHLYFYWYRQILGQKVEFLVSFYNNEISEKSEIFDDQFSVERPDGSNFTLKIRSTKLEDSAMYFCESRGLSFYEQYFGPGTRLTVT.

The chain links TRBV5-1 to TRBJ2-3; no clear D. The CDR3 runs to 12 residues. The V end was cut by 2 bases, the J end by 4 bases, with 5 bases between. CDR1 SGHRS and CDR2 YFSETQ come from the germline V gene. Here the CDR3 reads CASSLEADTQYF. The CDR3 DNA follows: TGCGCCAGCAGCTTAGAGGCAGATACGCAGTATTTT.

The chain employs TRBV6-1 and TRBJ2-2, with D perhaps TRBD1 (5 bases). Between the trimmed V and J ends, which lost 6 bases and 2 bases, there was a span of 10 bases. Germline V gene sequence: CDR1 MNHNS, CDR2 SASEGT. The CDR3 contains 14 residues. The CDR3 DNA is TGTGCCAGCAGACCCGACAGAAACACCGGGGAGCTGTTTTTT. Its translation is CASRPDRNTGELFF.

The rearrangement links TRBV7-9 to TRBJ1-2; 7 nucleotides match TRBD1. Trimming removed 0 bases from V and 8 bases from J; junction bases left unmatched: 3. The CDR3 covers 13 residues. CDR1 is SEHNR, CDR2 FQNEAQ, per germline (reference sequence). The CDR3 here is CASSLATGEGYTF. The CDR3 DNA reads TGTGCCAGCAGCTTAGCCACAGGGGAAGGCTACACCTTC.

The rearrangement links TRBV5-1 to TRBJ2-1; 16 positions agree with TRBD2. CDR1 is SGHRS, CDR2 YFSETQ, per germline. Trimming took 4 bases from V and 7 from J; bases not matched to a gene: 2. The CDR3 has 15 residues. Here the CDR3 reads CASSLGLAGGNEQFF. CDR3 bases: TGCGCCAGCAGCCTGGGACTAGCGGGAGGGAATGAGCAGTTCTTC. Together with reference TRBV5-1 and TRBJ2-1, the CDR3 gives the full variable domain: KAGVTQTPRYLIKTRGQQVTLSCSPISGHRSVSWYQQTPGQGLQFLFEYFSETQRNKGNFPGRFSGRQFSNSRSEMNVSTLELGDSALYLCASSLGLAGGNEQFFGPGTRLTVL.

The chain couples TRBV5-6 to TRBJ2-3; TRBD2 matches 9 bases. V lost 0 bases and J lost 3; bases outside the gene matches: 11. This CDR3 has 18 amino acids. The germline V gene encodes CDR1 SGHDT and CDR2 YYEEEE. The CDR3 reads CASSLGASGMVLTDTQYF. CDR3 nucleotide sequence: TGTGCCAGCAGCTTGGGGGCTAGCGGGATGGTCCTTACAGATACGCAGTATTTT. Based on the CDR3 plus reference TRBV5-6 and TRBJ2-3, the full variable domain is DAGVTQSPTHLIKTRGQQVTLRCSPKSGHDTVSWYQQALGQGPQFIFQYYEEEERQRGNFPDRFSGHQFPNYSSELNVNALLLGDSALYLCASSLGASGMVLTDTQYFGPGTRLTVL.

The gene calls are TRBV7-9 and TRBJ2-4; no definite D call. Germline CDR1 SEHNR, CDR2 FQNEAQ (reference sequence). The CDR3 has 15 residues. V was pared by 4 bases and J by 3 bases, with 13 bases between. CDR3 loop: CASSSESLGKNIQYF. The CDR3 nucleotides read TGTGCCAGCAGCTCGGAGTCGTTGGGCAAAAACATTCAGTACTTC. The full variable domain, in which reference TRBV7-9 and TRBJ2-4 provide the parts outside the CDR3, is DTGVSQNPRHKITKRGQNVTFRCDPISEHNRLYWYRQTLGQGPEFLTYFQNEAQLEKSRLLSDRFSAERPKGSFSTLEIQRTEQGDSAMYLCASSSESLGKNIQYFGAGTRLSVL.

This clone was detected only once. The chain links TRBV9 to TRBJ2-3, with 12 bases matching TRBD1. This CDR3 comprises 16 residues. V was pared by 3 bases and J by 3 bases, with 5 bases of the junction left unmatched. Germline values: CDR1 SGDLS, CDR2 YYNGEE. CDR3 bases: TGTGCCAGCAGCGGACCGGGACAGGGGGCAACAGATACGCAGTATTTT. Its protein is CASSGPGQGATDTQYF.

The V gene is TRBV29-1, the J gene TRBJ2-5; 7 nucleotides line up with TRBD2. This CDR3 is built from 12 residues. The V gene's germline CDR1 is SQVTM and CDR2 ANQGSEA. V lost 8 bases, J lost 4 bases, and 7 bases stayed unmatched. CDR3 in amino acids: CSSEREGETQYF. The CDR3 DNA sequence: TGCAGCTCGGAAAGGGAGGGAGAGACCCAGTACTTC.

This chain connects TRBV6-5 to TRBJ1-1; D might be TRBD1 (5 bases). Germline V CDR1 and CDR2: MNHEY, SVGAGI. V gave up 5 bases and J gave up 2 bases, with 15 bases separating them. The CDR3 length is 15 residues. CDR3 sequence: CASSNLGQGNTEAFF. The CDR3 DNA sequence: TGTGCCAGCAGTAATCTGGGGCAGGGTAACACTGAAGCTTTCTTT.

V and J are TRBV19 and TRBJ1-5, with D tentatively TRBD1 (5 bases). CDR3 size: 15 residues. Trimming removed 10 bases from V and 3 bases from J, with 19 bases in between. Germline lookup yields CDR1 LNHDA and CDR2 SQIVND (reference sequence). The CDR3 bases are TGTGCCACCAGAAGGTTGGCGGGGGTCAATCAGCCCCAGCATTTT. Protein: CATRRLAGVNQPQHF.

The rearrangement joins TRBV2 to TRBJ2-7, with 9 positions matching TRBD2. Germline V gives CDR1 SNHLY, CDR2 FYNNEI. The CDR3 totals 15 residues. J was trimmed by 4 bases and V by 3 bases; bases with no gene match: 7. CDR3 residues: CASSEEAGGGYEQYF. CDR3 DNA sequence: TGTGCCAGCAGTGAGGAGGCGGGAGGGGGGTACGAGCAGTACTTC.

DNA of the CDR3: TGCGCCAGCAGCCCCGACAGGTATAATGAAAAACTGTTTTTT. It translates to CASSPDRYNEKLFF. J is TRBJ1-4 and V is TRBV5-1, with a tentative D call TRBD1 (6 bases). The CDR3 is 14 amino acids. V was clipped by 4 bases and J by 4 bases, with 11 bases between them. Looked up from germline, CDR1 is SGHRS and CDR2 is YFSETQ.

The chain uses TRBV6-6 and TRBJ1-2, with D possibly matching TRBD1 (6 bases). CDR1 is MNHNY, CDR2 SVGAGI, per germline (reference sequence). This CDR3 region has 13 residues. The germline V and J ends were trimmed by 5 bases and 7 bases, with 14 bases remaining between them. The chain's CDR3 is CASSKGGIGGYTF. The DNA of the CDR3 is TGTGCCAGCAGTAAAGGGGGAATCGGTGGCTACACCTTC.

The J gene is TRBJ2-5, the V gene TRBV30, with 8 positions matching TRBD1. The trim removed 0 bases at V and 1 base at J, leaving 7 bases unmatched. The length of the CDR3 is 16 residues. Germline V gives CDR1 GTSNPN, CDR2 SVGIG (reference sequence). The CDR3: CAWSVGAGGGQETQYF. The CDR3 bases are TGTGCCTGGAGTGTCGGTGCAGGGGGCGGCCAAGAGACCCAGTACTTC.

The chain combines TRBV30 with TRBJ1-2; 8 bases are a match to TRBD1. CDR1 and CDR2 (germline): GTSNPN, SVGIG (reference sequence). With V trimmed by 2 bases and J by 7 bases, 9 bases remained unmatched. The CDR3 is 14 amino acids. The CDR3 protein is CAWSNDRGEGGYTF. Here the CDR3 DNA reads TGTGCCTGGAGTAACGACAGGGGCGAGGGTGGCTACACCTTC. Based on the CDR3 plus reference TRBV30 and TRBJ1-2, the full variable domain is SQTIHQWPATLVQPVGSPLSLECTVEGTSNPNLYWYRQAAGRGLQLLFYSVGIGQISSEVPQNLSASRPQDRQFILSSKKLLLSDSGFYLCAWSNDRGEGGYTFGSGTRLTVV.

This clone was counted a single time. The V gene is TRBV19, the J gene TRBJ2-6; TRBD2 is a possible D gene (6 bases). Germline CDR1 reads LNHDA; CDR2 reads SQIVND (reference sequence). Trimming took off 2 bases at V and 4 bases at J, with 15 bases between the two ends. The CDR3 consists of 17 residues. CDR3 nucleotide sequence: TGTGCCAGTAGTATACGGGGGACGGGCGGCGGGGCCAACGTCCTGACTTTC. Translation: CASSIRGTGGGANVLTF.

This chain connects TRBV30 to TRBJ2-1; 12 nucleotides match TRBD2. The junction had 5 bases not matched to a gene; V was cut back by 4 bases and J by 10 bases. The CDR3 runs to 13 residues. Germline loops: CDR1 GTSNPN, CDR2 SVGIG (reference sequence). The CDR3 loop reads CAWILAGGGEQFF. The CDR3 DNA reads TGTGCCTGGATTCTAGCGGGAGGGGGGGAGCAGTTCTTC.

This clone was detected once. The chain couples TRBV18 to TRBJ2-2, with D maybe TRBD2 (6 bases). CDR1 is KGHSH and CDR2 is LQKENI in the germline V gene. CDR3 size: 15 residues. Between the trimmed V and J ends, which lost 1 base and 3 bases, there was a span of 9 bases. The CDR3: CASSPLASDTGELFF. CDR3 DNA: TGTGCCAGCTCACCACTTGCTAGCGACACCGGGGAGCTGTTTTTT.

This clone was seen just once. The genes are TRBV21-1 and TRBJ1-4; the table's D call, TRBD1, has no DNA check behind it. TRBV21-1 represents a pseudogene. The CDR3 is made up of 15 amino acids. The CDR3 sequence: CASMLRQGKNEKLFF. The CDR3, as DNA: TGTGCCAGCATGCTCAGACAGGGGAAAAATGAAAAACTGTTTTTT.

The rearrangement joins TRBV18 to TRBJ2-2; 9 nucleotides line up with TRBD2. The CDR3 runs to 16 residues. V shed 3 bases and J 4 bases; nucleotides not matched to a gene: 6. Germline loops: CDR1 KGHSH, CDR2 LQKENI. CDR3 region: CASSPLAGTSTGELFF. CDR3 in DNA: TGTGCCAGCTCACCTCTAGCGGGAACTAGCACCGGGGAGCTGTTTTTT. Together with reference TRBV18 and TRBJ2-2, the CDR3 gives the full variable domain: NAGVMQNPRHLVRRRGQEARLRCSPMKGHSHVYWYRQLPEEGLKFMVYLQKENIIDESGMPKERFSAEFPKEGPSILRIQQVVRGDSAAYFCASSPLAGTSTGELFFGEGSRLTVL.

The chain employs TRBV6-4 and TRBJ2-2; 7 nucleotides align to TRBD1. Losses at the gene ends were 7 bases for V and 4 bases for J; bases not matched to a gene: 6. Looked up from germline, CDR1 is MRHNA and CDR2 is SNTAGT. The CDR3 runs 14 residues. The CDR3 coding sequence is TGTGCCAGCACTTACGACAGGGCCACCGGGGAGCTGTTTTTT. It specifies CASTYDRATGELFF.